A single TCR beta chain is shown here with its context. The antigen is not known. The source of the sample is a study of shared clonotypes between healthy human individuals. The study's findings and limits: Limitation of the genetic and exposure-history diversity represented came from the few donors.

What was sequenced on ten immunoSEQ deep assay plates was unsorted PBMC DNA. Authors' methods: Junction-only sequences without quality scores were provided by ImmunoSEQ, so filtering was different. Libraries were prepared by immunoSEQ multiplex PCR; TCRdb keeps only in-frame clonotypes and omits some of them. V, J and clone size reflect that table, while D and trimming were determined from the DNA. Among about 520,000 clones listed, around four fifths were seen once. Germline CDR1 and CDR2: SGHTA and FQGNSA. The CDR3 is made up of 16 amino acids. V was pared by 1 base and J by 6 bases, with 13 bases between.

The sequence derives from a woman aged 40 to 50 in good health. Some clones in this sample may be carry-over from other donors' samples. The genes are TRBV7-2 and TRBJ1-6; D call uncertain. The source material was PBMCs. The CDR3 here is CASSLGGVGINSPLHF. The CDR3 nucleotides are TGTGCCAGCAGCTTAGGCGGGGTAGGGATTAATTCACCCCTCCACTTT.